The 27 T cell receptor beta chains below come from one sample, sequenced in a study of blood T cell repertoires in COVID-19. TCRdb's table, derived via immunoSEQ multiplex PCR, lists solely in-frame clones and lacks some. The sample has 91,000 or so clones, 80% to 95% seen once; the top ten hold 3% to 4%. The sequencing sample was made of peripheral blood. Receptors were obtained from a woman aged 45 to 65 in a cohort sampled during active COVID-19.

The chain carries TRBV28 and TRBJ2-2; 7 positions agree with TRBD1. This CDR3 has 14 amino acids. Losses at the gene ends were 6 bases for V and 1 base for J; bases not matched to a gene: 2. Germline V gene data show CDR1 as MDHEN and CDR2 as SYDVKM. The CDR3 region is CASSWTGNTGELFF. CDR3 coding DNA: TGTGCCAGCAGCTGGACAGGGAACACCGGGGAGCTGTTTTTT.

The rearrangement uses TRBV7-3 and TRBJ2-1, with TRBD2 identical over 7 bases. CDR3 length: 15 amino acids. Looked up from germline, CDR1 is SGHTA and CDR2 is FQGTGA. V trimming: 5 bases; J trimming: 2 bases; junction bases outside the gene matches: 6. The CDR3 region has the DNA TGTGCCAGCAGCCCCTCGGGGGGTCCCTACAATGAGCAGTTCTTC. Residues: CASSPSGGPYNEQFF.

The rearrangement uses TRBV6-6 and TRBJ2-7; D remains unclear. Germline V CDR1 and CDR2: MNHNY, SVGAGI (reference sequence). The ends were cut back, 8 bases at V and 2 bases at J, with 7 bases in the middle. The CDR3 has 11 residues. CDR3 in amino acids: CASGLAYEQYF. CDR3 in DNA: TGTGCCAGCGGTCTAGCCTACGAGCAGTACTTC.

The CDR3 nucleotides are TGTGCCAGCAGTCGTAGCGGGGGGTACGAGCAGTACTTC. Its protein product is CASSRSGGYEQYF. V usage is TRBV2 and J usage is TRBJ2-7, with 10 bases lining up with TRBD2. V was pared by 5 bases and J by 4 bases, with 2 bases of the junction left unmatched. This CDR3 comprises 13 residues. Germline values: CDR1 SNHLY, CDR2 FYNNEI.

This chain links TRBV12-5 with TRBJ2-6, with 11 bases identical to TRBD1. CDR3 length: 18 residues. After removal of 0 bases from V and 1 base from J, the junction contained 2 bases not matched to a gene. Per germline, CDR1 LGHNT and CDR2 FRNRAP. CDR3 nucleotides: TGTGCTAGTGGTTTGGTGGGGACAGGGGGTTCTGGGGCCAACGTCCTGACTTTC. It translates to CASGLVGTGGSGANVLTF. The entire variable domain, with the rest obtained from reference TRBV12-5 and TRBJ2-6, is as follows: DARVTQTPRHKVTEMGQEVTMRCQPILGHNTVFWYRQTMMQGLELLAYFRNRAPLDDSGMPKDRFSAEMPDATLATLKIQPSEPRDSAVYFCASGLVGTGGSGANVLTFGAGSRLTVL.

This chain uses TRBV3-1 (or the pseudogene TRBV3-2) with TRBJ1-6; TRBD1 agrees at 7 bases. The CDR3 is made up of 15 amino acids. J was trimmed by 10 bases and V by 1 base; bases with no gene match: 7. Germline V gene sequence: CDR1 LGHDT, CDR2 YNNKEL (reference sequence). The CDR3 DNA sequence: TGTGCCAGCAGCCAAGTTCAGGGGGGAAGGTCACCCCTCCACTTT. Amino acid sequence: CASSQVQGGRSPLHF.

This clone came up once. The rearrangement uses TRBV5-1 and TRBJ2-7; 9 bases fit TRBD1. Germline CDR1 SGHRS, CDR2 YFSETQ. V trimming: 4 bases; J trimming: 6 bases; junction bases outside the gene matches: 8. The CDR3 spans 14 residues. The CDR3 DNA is TGCGCCAGCAGCCCGGGGACAGGGTTGGGCGAGCAGTACTTC. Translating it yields CASSPGTGLGEQYF.

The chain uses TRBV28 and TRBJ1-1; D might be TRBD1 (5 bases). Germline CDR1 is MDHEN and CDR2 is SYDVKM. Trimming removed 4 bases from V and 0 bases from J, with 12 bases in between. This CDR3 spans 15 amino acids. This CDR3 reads CASSSGGAMNTEAFF. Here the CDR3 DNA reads TGTGCCAGCAGTTCGGGGGGAGCCATGAACACTGAAGCTTTCTTT.

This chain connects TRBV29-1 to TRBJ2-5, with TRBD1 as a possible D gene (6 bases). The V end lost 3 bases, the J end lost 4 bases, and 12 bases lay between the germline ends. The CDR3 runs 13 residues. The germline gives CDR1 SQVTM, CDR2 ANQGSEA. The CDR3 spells CSVESTGLETQYF. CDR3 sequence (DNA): TGCAGCGTTGAGTCTACAGGGTTAGAGACCCAGTACTTC.

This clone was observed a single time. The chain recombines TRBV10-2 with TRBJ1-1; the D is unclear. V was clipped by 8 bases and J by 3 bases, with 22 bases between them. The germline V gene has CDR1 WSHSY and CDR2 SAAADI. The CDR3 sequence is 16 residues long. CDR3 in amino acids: CASRGGGWERDTEAFF. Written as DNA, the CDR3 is TGCGCCAGCCGCGGCGGAGGGTGGGAACGGGACACTGAAGCTTTCTTT.

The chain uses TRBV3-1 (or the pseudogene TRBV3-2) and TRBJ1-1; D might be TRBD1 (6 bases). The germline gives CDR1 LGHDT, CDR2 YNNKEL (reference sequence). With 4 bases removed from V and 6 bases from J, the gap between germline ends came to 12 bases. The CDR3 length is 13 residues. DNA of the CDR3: TGTGCCAGCAGCCTGGCAGGGGTGGCTGAAGCTTTCTTT. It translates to CASSLAGVAEAFF.

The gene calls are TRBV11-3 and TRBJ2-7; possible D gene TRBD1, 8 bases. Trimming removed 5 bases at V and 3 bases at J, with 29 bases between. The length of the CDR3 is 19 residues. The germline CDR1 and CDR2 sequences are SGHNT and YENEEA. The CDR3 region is CASSPRGRGPGQGNYEQYF. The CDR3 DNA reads TGTGCCAGCAGCCCGAGAGGGAGGGGCCCCGGACAGGGAAACTACGAGCAGTACTTC.

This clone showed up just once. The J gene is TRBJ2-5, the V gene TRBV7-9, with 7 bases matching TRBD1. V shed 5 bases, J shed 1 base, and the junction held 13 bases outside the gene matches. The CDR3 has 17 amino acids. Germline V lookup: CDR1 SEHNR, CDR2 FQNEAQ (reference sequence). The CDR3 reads CASSDLLTGVPQETQYF. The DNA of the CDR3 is TGTGCCAGCAGCGACCTTTTAACAGGGGTCCCCCAAGAGACCCAGTACTTC.

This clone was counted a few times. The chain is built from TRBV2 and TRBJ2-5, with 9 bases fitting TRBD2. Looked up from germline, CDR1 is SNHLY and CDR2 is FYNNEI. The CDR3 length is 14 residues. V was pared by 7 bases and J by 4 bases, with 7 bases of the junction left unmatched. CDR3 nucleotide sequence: TGTGCCAGCACAGCTAGCGGGGAGCCAGAGACCCAGTACTTC. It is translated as CASTASGEPETQYF.

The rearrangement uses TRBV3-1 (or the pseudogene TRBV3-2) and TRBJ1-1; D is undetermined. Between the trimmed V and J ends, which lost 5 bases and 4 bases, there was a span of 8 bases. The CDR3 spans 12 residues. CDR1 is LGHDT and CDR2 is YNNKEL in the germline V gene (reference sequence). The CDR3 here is CASSSGGTEAFF. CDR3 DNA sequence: TGTGCCAGCAGCTCAGGAGGCACTGAAGCTTTCTTT.

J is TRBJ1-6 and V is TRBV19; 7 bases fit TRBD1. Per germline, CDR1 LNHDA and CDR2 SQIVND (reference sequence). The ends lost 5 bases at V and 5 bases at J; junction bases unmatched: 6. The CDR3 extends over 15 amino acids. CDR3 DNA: TGTGCCAGTAGTGCGACGGGACAGAATAATTCACCCCTCCACTTT. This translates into CASSATGQNNSPLHF.

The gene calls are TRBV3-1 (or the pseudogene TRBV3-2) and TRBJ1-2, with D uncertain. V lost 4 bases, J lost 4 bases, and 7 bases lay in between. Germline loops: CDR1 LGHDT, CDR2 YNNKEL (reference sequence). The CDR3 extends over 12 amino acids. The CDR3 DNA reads TGTGCCAGCAGCCCGGGTCCCTATGGCTACACCTTC. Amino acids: CASSPGPYGYTF.

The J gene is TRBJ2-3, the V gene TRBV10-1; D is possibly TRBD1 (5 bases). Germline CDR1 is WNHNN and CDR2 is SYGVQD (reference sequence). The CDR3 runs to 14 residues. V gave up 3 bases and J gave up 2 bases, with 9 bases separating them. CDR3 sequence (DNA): TGCGCCAGCAGTGAAGGGGTCACCACAGATACGCAGTATTTT. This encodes CASSEGVTTDTQYF.

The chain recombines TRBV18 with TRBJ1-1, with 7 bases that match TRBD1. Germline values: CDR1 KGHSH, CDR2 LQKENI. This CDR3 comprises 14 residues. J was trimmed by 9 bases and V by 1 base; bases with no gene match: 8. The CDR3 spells CASSPRQGEGQAFF. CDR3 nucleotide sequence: TGTGCCAGCTCACCACGACAGGGAGAAGGGCAAGCTTTCTTT.

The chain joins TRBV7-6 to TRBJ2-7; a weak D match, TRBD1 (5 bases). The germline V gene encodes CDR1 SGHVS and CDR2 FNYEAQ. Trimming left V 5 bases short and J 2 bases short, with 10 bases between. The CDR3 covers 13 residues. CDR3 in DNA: TGTGCCAGCAGCCCCAGACAGACCTACGAGCAGTACTTC. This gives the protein CASSPRQTYEQYF. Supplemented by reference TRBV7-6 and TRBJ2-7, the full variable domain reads GAGVSQSPRYKVTKRGQDVALRCDPISGHVSLYWYRQALGQGPEFLTYFNYEAQQDKSGLPNDRFSAERPEGSISTLTIQRTEQRDSAMYRCASSPRQTYEQYFGPGTRLTVT.

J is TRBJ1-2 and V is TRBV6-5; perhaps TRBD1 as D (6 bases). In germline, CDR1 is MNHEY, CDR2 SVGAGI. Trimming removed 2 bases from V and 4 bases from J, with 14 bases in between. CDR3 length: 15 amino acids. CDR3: CASSYGGHLTYGYTF. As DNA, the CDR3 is TGTGCCAGCAGTTACGGGGGACATCTGACCTATGGCTACACCTTC.

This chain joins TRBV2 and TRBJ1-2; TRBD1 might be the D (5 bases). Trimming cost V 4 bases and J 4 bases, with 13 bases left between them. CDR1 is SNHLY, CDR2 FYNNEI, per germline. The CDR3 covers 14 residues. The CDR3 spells CASSAFPGLYGYTF. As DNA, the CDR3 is TGTGCCAGCAGTGCCTTCCCAGGGCTCTATGGCTACACCTTC.

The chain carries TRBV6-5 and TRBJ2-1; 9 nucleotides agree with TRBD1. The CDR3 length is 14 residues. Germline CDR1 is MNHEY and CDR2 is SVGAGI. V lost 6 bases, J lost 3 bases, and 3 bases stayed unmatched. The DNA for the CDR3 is TGTGCCAGCAGGGACAGGGGTGGCTACAATGAGCAGTTCTTC. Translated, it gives CASRDRGGYNEQFF.

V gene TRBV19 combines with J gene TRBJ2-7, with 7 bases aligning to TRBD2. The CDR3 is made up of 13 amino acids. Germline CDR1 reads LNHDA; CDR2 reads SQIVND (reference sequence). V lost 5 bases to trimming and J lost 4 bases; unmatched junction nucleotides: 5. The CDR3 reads CASSSLAAYEQYF. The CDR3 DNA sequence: TGTGCCAGTAGTTCTCTAGCGGCATACGAGCAGTACTTC.

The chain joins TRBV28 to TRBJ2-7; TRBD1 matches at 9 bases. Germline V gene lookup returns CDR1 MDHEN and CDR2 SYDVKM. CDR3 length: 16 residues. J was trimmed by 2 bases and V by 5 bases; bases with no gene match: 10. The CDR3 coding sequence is TGTGCCAGCAGTCTAGCCGGGACAGGGAAGACCTACGAGCAGTACTTC. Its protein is CASSLAGTGKTYEQYF.

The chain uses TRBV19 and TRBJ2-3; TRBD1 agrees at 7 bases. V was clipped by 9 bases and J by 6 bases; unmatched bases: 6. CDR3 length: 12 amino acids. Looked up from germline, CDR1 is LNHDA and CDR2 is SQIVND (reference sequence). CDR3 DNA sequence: TGTGCCAGCCGCAGGGGGTTGGATACGCAGTATTTT. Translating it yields CASRRGLDTQYF.

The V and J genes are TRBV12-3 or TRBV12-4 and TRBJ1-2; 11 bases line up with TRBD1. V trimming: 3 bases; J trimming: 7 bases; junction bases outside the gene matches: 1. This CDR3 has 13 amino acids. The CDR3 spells CASSFGTGGGYTF. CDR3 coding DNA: TGTGCCAGCAGTTTTGGGACAGGGGGTGGCTACACCTTC.